Sequencing of this TCR beta chain was carried out in a study of cytomegalovirus exposure and HLA in healthy donors. From germline, CDR1 is SGHKS and CDR2 YYEKEE (reference sequence). The CDR3 totals 11 residues. Trimming took off 2 bases at V and 5 bases at J, with 5 bases between the two ends. The PCR used 60 Vbeta and 13 Jbeta primers. Assay: immunoSEQ multiplex PCR; the TCRdb copy retains only in-frame clones and omits some. Here the sample spans 130,000 to 150,000 clones, around three quarters being singletons. The origin of this receptor is a man aged 30 to 39 in good health and CMV-seronegative. This chain connects TRBV5-5 to TRBJ2-7; D remains unclear. Sequencing was carried out using PBMCs. The CDR3 region is CASSFTDEQYF. In nucleotides, the CDR3 is TGTGCCAGCAGCTTTACAGACGAGCAGTACTTC.